Below are 3 T cell receptor beta chains sequenced from a single sample in a study of T cell changes during pregnancy in multiple sclerosis. This table comes from immunoSEQ multiplex PCR, and its TCRdb copy is limited to in-frame clones, with some not included. Found here are about 110,000 clones, roughly 92% of them singletons; the top ten hold approximately 1.6%. Sequenced material: peripheral blood, taken after pregnancy. Receptors originate from a female donor with multiple sclerosis, enrolled in a pregnancy study.

The chain recombines TRBV30 with TRBJ2-7; no clear D gene. This CDR3 spans 11 amino acids. V lost 1 base and J 5 bases, leaving 6 bases between the germline ends. Germline CDR1 GTSNPN, CDR2 SVGIG (reference sequence). CDR3 bases: TGTGCCTGGAGTGGGAGCAACGAGCAGTACTTC. The encoded protein is CAWSGSNEQYF.

The V call is TRBV19, the J call TRBJ1-2; D possibly corresponds to TRBD1 (5 bases). Germline loops: CDR1 LNHDA, CDR2 SQIVND (reference sequence). The V end lost 3 bases, the J end lost 2 bases, and 13 bases lay between the germline ends. The length of the CDR3 is 15 residues. CDR3 sequence (DNA): TGTGCCAGTAGTATCTTGCGGGGACGGAACTATGGCTACACCTTC. Its protein product is CASSILRGRNYGYTF.

CDR3 in DNA: TGTGCCAGCAGTGCCGTCCCCGGTGTTGACTATGGCTACACCTTC. It specifies CASSAVPGVDYGYTF. The chain couples TRBV27 to TRBJ1-2; D uncertain. With 5 bases removed from V and 3 bases from J, the gap between germline ends came to 16 bases. The CDR3 sequence is 15 residues long. Germline V gene lookup returns CDR1 MNHEY and CDR2 SMNVEV (reference sequence).